The 11 T cell receptor beta chains below come from one sample, sequenced in a study of shared clonotypes between healthy human individuals. Profiled with immunoSEQ multiplex PCR; TCRdb holds only in-frame clones, not every one. The sample lists 1,100,000 or so clones, approximately 80% seen once, with about 0.52% in the top ten. The sequencing input was memory CD4+ T cells from PBMCs. Specified subset: CD45RA-negative fraction. These receptors were obtained from a man aged 18 to 29 in good health. Some clones in this sample may be carry-over from other donors' samples.

This clone was counted a few times. The V and J genes are TRBV7-3 and TRBJ1-1; D is unclear. Germline V gives CDR1 SGHTA, CDR2 FQGTGA. V was pared by 5 bases and J by 5 bases, with 15 bases between. The length of the CDR3 is 14 residues. CDR3 in DNA: TGTGCCAGCAGCGAAGGACGATCCCCGACTGAAGCTTTCTTT. It codes for CASSEGRSPTEAFF.

The CDR3 here is CASSSSIGTGSGYTF. The CDR3 DNA sequence: TGCGCCAGCAGCTCCTCAATTGGGACAGGGAGCGGCTACACCTTC. The chain links TRBV5-1 to TRBJ1-2, with 9 bases aligning to TRBD1. Germline V lookup: CDR1 SGHRS, CDR2 YFSETQ. This CDR3 is built from 15 residues. V was clipped by 3 bases and J by 8 bases; unmatched bases: 11. Based on the CDR3 plus reference TRBV5-1 and TRBJ1-2, the full variable domain is KAGVTQTPRYLIKTRGQQVTLSCSPISGHRSVSWYQQTPGQGLQFLFEYFSETQRNKGNFPGRFSGRQFSNSRSEMNVSTLELGDSALYLCASSSSIGTGSGYTFGSGTRLTVV.

Worth noting for this clone: Distinct nucleotide sequences in the sample also encode this CDR3. The V gene is TRBV5-1, the J gene TRBJ2-7; 7 positions match TRBD1. This CDR3 is built from 16 residues. Germline V gene lookup returns CDR1 SGHRS and CDR2 YFSETQ. Trimming removed 2 bases from V and 1 base from J; junction bases left unmatched: 9. This chain's CDR3 is CASSFFGQGVSYEQYF. The CDR3 coding sequence is TGCGCCAGCAGCTTCTTCGGCCAGGGGGTATCCTACGAGCAGTACTTC.

The J gene is TRBJ1-5, the V gene TRBV7-3; D unclear. CDR1 and CDR2 (germline): SGHTA, FQGTGA. The CDR3 extends over 13 amino acids. Trimming stripped 2 bases from V and 3 bases from J, with 5 bases between. The CDR3 DNA reads TGTGCCAGCAGCTTAGAGACCAATCAGCCCCAGCATTTT. It yields the protein CASSLETNQPQHF.

CDR3 region: CASSVEQGWGEQYF. CDR3 coding DNA: TGTGCCAGCAGCGTAGAACAGGGATGGGGCGAGCAGTACTTC. This chain joins TRBV9 and TRBJ2-7; D may be TRBD1 (6 bases). V lost 0 bases, J lost 6 bases, and 13 bases lay in between. Germline V gene data show CDR1 as SGDLS and CDR2 as YYNGEE. The length of the CDR3 is 14 residues.

V and J are TRBV30 and TRBJ2-7; 10 bases agree with TRBD1. Germline V lookup: CDR1 GTSNPN, CDR2 SVGIG (reference sequence). The CDR3 covers 13 residues. J gave up 3 bases and V 4 bases, and 3 bases lay outside the gene matches. For the CDR3, the DNA is TGTGCCTGGAACCGGGACAGGGGCTACGAGCAGTACTTC. Amino acids: CAWNRDRGYEQYF.

The J gene is TRBJ2-3, the V gene TRBV11-3, with 11 bases lining up with TRBD2. From germline, CDR1 is SGHNT and CDR2 YENEEA. The CDR3 has 16 residues. V shed 5 bases, J shed 2 bases, and the junction held 6 bases outside the gene matches. DNA for the CDR3: TGTGCCAGCAGCCCCGGGACTAGCGGACCCACAGATACGCAGTATTTT. It translates to CASSPGTSGPTDTQYF.

This clone showed up many times. The chain employs TRBV11-2 and TRBJ2-7; either TRBD1 or TRBD2 may fit D (6 bases each). The germline V and J ends were trimmed by 5 bases and 5 bases, with 25 bases remaining between them. CDR1 SGHAT and CDR2 FQNNGV come from the germline V gene. CDR3 length: 17 amino acids. CDR3 DNA: TGTGCCAGCAGCCGGGCGATCGGGGGACATCGGCGGGACGAGCAGTACTTC. It yields the protein CASSRAIGGHRRDEQYF.

The chain uses TRBV30 and TRBJ2-6; tentative D call: TRBD1 (6 bases). Germline values: CDR1 GTSNPN, CDR2 SVGIG (reference sequence). The CDR3 runs to 15 residues. The V gene lost 1 base and the J gene lost 0 bases, with 7 bases spanning the gap. CDR3 bases: TGTGCCTGGAGTGGACAGGCCTCTGGGGCCAACGTCCTGACTTTC. Protein: CAWSGQASGANVLTF.

This chain links TRBV27 with TRBJ1-1, with a possible D match to TRBD1 (5 bases). Per the germline V gene, CDR1 is MNHEY and CDR2 is SMNVEV (reference sequence). Trimming left V 2 bases short and J 0 bases short, with 7 bases between. The CDR3 is 14 amino acids. The chain's CDR3 is CASSLGGLNTEAFF. The CDR3 DNA sequence: TGTGCCAGCAGTTTAGGGGGGTTGAACACTGAAGCTTTCTTT.

The gene calls are TRBV6-6 and TRBJ2-3; weak D call: TRBD2 (5 bases). The CDR3 loop spans 11 amino acids. Deletions cut 8 bases from V and 4 bases from J, with 7 bases between. In germline, CDR1 is MNHNY, CDR2 SVGAGI (reference sequence). The CDR3, as DNA: TGTGCCAGCGGACTCCCAGATACGCAGTATTTT. Translation: CASGLPDTQYF.